This T cell receptor (beta chain) was found in a study of T and B cells in COVID-19 patients. Overall study results and limits: No sequencing was yet done of CD4+, regulatory or CD8+ subsets, or of SARS-CoV-2-responsive or tetramer+ sorted cells.

CDR1 and CDR2 (germline): KGHSH, LQKENI. Deletions cut 0 bases from V and 0 bases from J, with 4 bases between. This CDR3 is built from 14 residues. Only a few counts were recorded for this clonotype. The antigen is unknown. Each TRB amplification used about 250-550 ng of genomic DNA from blood. BIOMED2 TRB-A/B primer pools were used in multiplex TRB PCR. TCRdb analysed the multiplex PCR reads with MiXCR anew, one entry per CDR3 protein. This table has roughly 13,000 distinct CDR3 sequences, approximately 28% appearing once. The sequenced sample consisted of blood. This chain joins TRBV18 and TRBJ2-3; the D is unclear. This clonotype was sampled from a human donor who had recovered from COVID-19. In DNA, the CDR3 is TGTGCCAGCTCACCACCGATTAGCACAGATACGCAGTATTTT. Its protein product is CASSPPISTDTQYF.